This is a list of T cell receptor beta chains from one sample in a study of T cell repertoires in cytomegalovirus infection. Their cognate antigens are unknown. MiXCR, run by TCRdb on the reads, gives a single entry per CDR3 protein. Of about a million distinct CDR3 sequences in the sample, approximately 30% are singletons; the top ten hold 10% to 15%. The sequencing used cultured CD8+ T cells from PBMCs, collected from culture after CMV antigen stimulation. The receptors were sampled from a human donor in good health (CMV status not recorded). Some clones in this sample may be carry-over from other donors' samples. Each CDR3 is given with its conserved first and last residue. Each record gives: D gene, clone size, J gene, V gene, CDR3 DNA, CDR3 protein. D genes are given only for firm matches. Clone size is given for some rows only: seen once, a few or many times, or a class if the clone is expanded.

.	.	TRBJ1-1	TRBV7-6	TGTGCCAGCAGCCTTTTAGTGGCGGGGAACACTGAAGCTTTCTTT	CASSLLVAGNTEAFF
TRBD2	.	TRBJ2-1	TRBV20-1	TGCAGTGCTGCTGCTAGCGGTAGCTCCTACAATGAGCAGTTCTTC	CSAAASGSSYNEQFF
.	few	TRBJ1-2	TRBV12-3/TRBV12-4	TGTGCCAGCAGTCCGTCTTTGACTAACTATGGCTACACCTTC	CASSPSLTNYGYTF
.	.	TRBJ2-1	TRBV7-2	TGTTCCAGCAGCTTAGGCGGATACAATGAGCAGTTCTTC	CSSSLGGYNEQFF
.	.	TRBJ1-1	TRBV12-3/TRBV12-4	TGTGCCAGCAGTCTCCCATGGGGGGCCGGTAACACTGAAGCTTTCTTT	CASSLPWGAGNTEAFF
.	.	TRBJ1-4	TRBV5-1	TGCGCCAGCAGCCCGGGGACCGCAGCGGGGAGGGATGAAAAACTGTTTTTT	CASSPGTAAGRDEKLFF
.	.	TRBJ1-5	TRBV7-3	TGTGCCAGCAGTCTATGGGGCCCGGGGCAGCCCCAGCATTTT	CASSLWGPGQPQHF
.	many	TRBJ2-3	TRBV12-3/TRBV12-4	TGTGCCAGCAGTTTCGTTGGAATTAGCACAGATACGCAGTATTTT	CASSFVGISTDTQYF
TRBD1	.	TRBJ2-4	TRBV6-1	TGTGCCAGCAGTTCCACGGACAGGGTGCTTCAGTACTTC	CASSSTDRVLQYF
TRBD1	once	TRBJ1-5	TRBV27	TGTGCCAGCAGTCTCCGGACAGGGGGCCTCCATCAGCCCCAGCATTTT	CASSLRTGGLHQPQHF
.	many	TRBJ1-1	TRBV7-4	TGTGCCAGCAGCACATACAGGGTTTTGAACACTGAAGCTTTCTTT	CASSTYRVLNTEAFF
TRBD1	.	TRBJ2-5	TRBV4-3	TGCGCCAGCAGCCGAGCACAGGGGGCGACCCAGTACTTC	CASSRAQGATQYF
.	.	TRBJ2-3	TRBV28	TGTGCCAGCAGTTTTCTACAGGGCACAGATACGCAGTATTTT	CASSFLQGTDTQYF
.	few	TRBJ1-1	TRBV28	TGTGCCAGCGACCGGAGTGGGGAAACTGAAGCTTTCTTT	CASDRSGETEAFF
TRBD1	many	TRBJ2-1	TRBV6-5	TGTGCCAGTAGTTCCTGGCAGGGGGCAAATGAGCAGTTCTTC	CASSSWQGANEQFF
.	many	TRBJ2-2	TRBV7-6	TGTGCCAGCACCCCTTCAGGGCCAACCGGGGAGCTGTTTTTT	CASTPSGPTGELFF
TRBD1	.	TRBJ2-2	TRBV11-3	TGTGCCAGCAGCGCTCGGGACAGACCGGGCCGGGAGCTGTTTTTT	CASSARDRPGRELFF
.	many	TRBJ2-2	TRBV7-2	TGTGCCAGCAACCCCTTAGGGCGGGGCCCTGAGTCTGACACCGGGGAGCTGTTTTTT	CASNPLGRGPESDTGELFF
.	.	TRBJ2-1	TRBV19	TGTGCCAGTACTAACTTGAGTGGAGCCCCCTACAATGAGCAGTTCTTC	CASTNLSGAPYNEQFF
TRBD1	.	TRBJ2-1	TRBV5-6	TGTGCCAGCAGCTACGGGGCAGGGGGCCATGAGCAGTTCTTC	CASSYGAGGHEQFF
.	many	TRBJ2-3	TRBV4-2	TGTGCCAGCAGCCAAGATGGTGGCGGCTTACAATACACAGATACGCAGTATTTT	CASSQDGGGLQYTDTQYF
.	.	TRBJ1-4	TRBV3-1	TGTGCCAGCAGCCAAGAACTCGCGAGACAACTGTTTTTT	CASSQELARQLFF
TRBD2	.	TRBJ2-1	TRBV27	TGTGCCAGCAGTTTATCGAACAGCGGGGGGCCCGGTGAGCAGTTCTTC	CASSLSNSGGPGEQFF
.	few	TRBJ2-2	TRBV4-2	TGTGCCAGCAGCCAGGGATCTGAGGAGCTGTTTTTT	CASSQGSEELFF
.	few	TRBJ2-7	TRBV7-6	TGTGCCAGCAGCTTAGAGGGTAGCCCCGTCCGGGAGCAGTACTTC	CASSLEGSPVREQYF
.	few	TRBJ1-1	TRBV5-4	TGTGCCAGCAGCGACCCGGGGAAGGGAAGAGGGACTGAAGCTTTCTTT	CASSDPGKGRGTEAFF
.	many	TRBJ1-1	TRBV6-1	TGTGCCAGCAGGGAAAGGCACTGGACGTTAAACACTGAAGCTTTCTTT	CASRERHWTLNTEAFF
TRBD2	few	TRBJ2-2	TRBV5-5	TGTGCCAGCAGCCCCGGGACTAGCGGGGGGGCGAACACCGGGGAGCTGTTTTTT	CASSPGTSGGANTGELFF
.	.	TRBJ2-3	TRBV7-2	TGTGCCAGCAGCTTAGTTTACCGGCGTAGCACAGATACGCAGTATTTT	CASSLVYRRSTDTQYF
TRBD2	many	TRBJ2-7	TRBV7-6	TGTGCCAGCAGCTCGACTAGCGGGGGGTACGAGCAGTACTTC	CASSSTSGGYEQYF
.	.	TRBJ1-6	TRBV27	TGTGTCAGCAGTTTATTGGGCAGGGAGGCCCTCCACTTT	CVSSLLGREALHF
.	.	TRBJ1-1	TRBV29-1	TGCAGCGTCGAAACCCGAACGCGACTCGGCTACACTGAAGCTTTCTTT	CSVETRTRLGYTEAFF